This T cell receptor (beta chain) was documented in a study of OX40 agonist ivuxolimab in advanced cancers. Study-wide results and limits: Mean expanded clone counts were higher in CD8+ than CD4+ T cells.

Using immunoSEQ multiplex PCR, the repertoire was profiled, and TCRdb retains in-frame clones only, with some absent. The sample includes tens of thousands of clones, approximately 91% seen only once; the top ten take about 30%. This clone was observed a single time. Its antigen is undetermined. The source is an adult with an advanced solid tumor such as melanoma, head and neck, liver or kidney cancer. The sample consisted of CD4+ or CD8+ T cells sorted from blood, taken in a trial of the OX40 agonist ivuxolimab.

Here the CDR3 reads CASSLPGEKLFF. CDR3 sequence (DNA): TGTGCCAGCAGTTTACCTGGTGAAAAACTGTTTTTT. This sequence joins TRBV28 and TRBJ1-4; no definite D call. Between the trimmed V and J ends, which lost 2 bases and 7 bases, there was a span of 5 bases. Germline V gene data show CDR1 as MDHEN and CDR2 as SYDVKM. There are 12 residues in the CDR3.